This TCR beta chain was sequenced during a study of memory CD4+ T cells and cytomegalovirus serostatus. Study-wide results and caveats: The CMV-associated TCR signature appears largely within the CD4+ memory repertoire.

Remarks on this clone: Its target is not known.

The sort gate was single viable CD3+CD4+CD8-CD45RO+ cells for memory CD4+ T cells. CMV serostatus came from serum IgG against pp150, pp28, p38, p52. CD4+ T cells were isolated by positive magnetic selection. Only in-frame clones appear in the TCRdb table, and some are missing; sequencing was by immunoSEQ multiplex PCR. Here the sample spans about 56,000 clones, about four fifths being singletons. V lost 3 bases and J lost 6; bases outside the gene matches: 6. The germline CDR1 and CDR2 sequences are ENHRY and SYGVKD. The CDR3 has 15 residues. This rearrangement joins TRBV10-3 to TRBJ1-4; TRBD1 agrees at 8 bases. The sequence came from an adult in good health and CMV-seronegative. What was sequenced was memory CD4+ T cells from blood. The CDR3 nucleotides are TGTGCCATCAGTGAAGGACAGGGAGGGGATGAAAAACTGTTTTTT. Protein product: CAISEGQGGDEKLFF.